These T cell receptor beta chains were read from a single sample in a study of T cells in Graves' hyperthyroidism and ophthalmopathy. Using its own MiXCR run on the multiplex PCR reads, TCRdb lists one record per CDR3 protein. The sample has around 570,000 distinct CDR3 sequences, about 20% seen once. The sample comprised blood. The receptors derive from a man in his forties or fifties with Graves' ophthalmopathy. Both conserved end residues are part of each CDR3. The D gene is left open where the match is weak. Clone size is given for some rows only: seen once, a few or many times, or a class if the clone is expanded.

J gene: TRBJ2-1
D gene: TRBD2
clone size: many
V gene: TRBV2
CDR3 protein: CASSSTSGVNEQFF
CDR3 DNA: TGTGCCAGCAGTTCAACTAGCGGGGTAAATGAGCAGTTCTTC

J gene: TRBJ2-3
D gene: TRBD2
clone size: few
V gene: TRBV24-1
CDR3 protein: CATSTAAPRGADTQYF
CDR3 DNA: TGTGCCACCAGCACGGCCGCGCCGCGGGGGGCAGATACGCAGTATTTT

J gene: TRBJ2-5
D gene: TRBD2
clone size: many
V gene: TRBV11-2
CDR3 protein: CASANPPVGLAGETQYF
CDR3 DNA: TGTGCCAGCGCCAACCCCCCCGTAGGACTAGCGGGAGAGACCCAGTACTTC

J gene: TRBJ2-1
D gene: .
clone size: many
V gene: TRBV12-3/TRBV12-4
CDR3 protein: CASSTLGNEQFF
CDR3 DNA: TGTGCCAGCAGCACACTAGGAAATGAGCAGTTCTTC

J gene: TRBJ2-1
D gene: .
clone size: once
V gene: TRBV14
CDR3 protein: CASSQCEQFF
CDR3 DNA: TGTGCCAGCAGCCAGTGTGAGCAGTTCTTC

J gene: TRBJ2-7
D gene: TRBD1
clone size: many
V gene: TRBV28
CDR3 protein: CASSFRDRGREQYF
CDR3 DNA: TGTGCCAGCAGTTTTCGGGACAGGGGGCGTGAGCAGTACTTC

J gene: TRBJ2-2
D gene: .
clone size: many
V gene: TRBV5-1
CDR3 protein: CASSLDLGGRNTGELFF
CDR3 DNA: TGCGCCAGCAGCTTGGATTTGGGAGGACGGAACACCGGGGAGCTGTTTTTT

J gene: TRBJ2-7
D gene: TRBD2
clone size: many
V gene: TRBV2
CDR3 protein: CASNPGGTSSYEQYF
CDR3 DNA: TGTGCCAGCAACCCCGGGGGGACTAGCTCCTACGAGCAGTACTTC

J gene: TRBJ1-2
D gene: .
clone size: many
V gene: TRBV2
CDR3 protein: CASSETDRSYGYTF
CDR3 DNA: TGTGCCAGCAGTGAGACCGACAGGAGCTATGGCTACACCTTC

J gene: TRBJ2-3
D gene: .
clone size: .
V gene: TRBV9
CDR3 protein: CAGSESREVRTDTQYF
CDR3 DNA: TGTGCCGGCAGCGAATCAAGGGAAGTGAGAACAGATACGCAGTATTTT

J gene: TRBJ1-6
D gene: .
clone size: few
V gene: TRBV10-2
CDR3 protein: CASSEAGSNSPLHF
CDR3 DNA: TGCGCCAGCAGTGAAGCGGGCAGTAATTCACCCCTCCACTTT

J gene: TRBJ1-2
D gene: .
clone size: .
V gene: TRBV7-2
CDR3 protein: CASSLRGLGGYTF
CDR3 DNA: TGTGCCAGCAGCTTAAGGGGATTGGGTGGCTACACCTTC

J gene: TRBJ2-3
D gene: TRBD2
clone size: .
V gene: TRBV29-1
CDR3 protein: CSVEEGRLAGGTDTQYF
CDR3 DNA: TGCAGCGTTGAGGAAGGGAGGCTAGCGGGAGGCACAGATACGCAGTATTTT